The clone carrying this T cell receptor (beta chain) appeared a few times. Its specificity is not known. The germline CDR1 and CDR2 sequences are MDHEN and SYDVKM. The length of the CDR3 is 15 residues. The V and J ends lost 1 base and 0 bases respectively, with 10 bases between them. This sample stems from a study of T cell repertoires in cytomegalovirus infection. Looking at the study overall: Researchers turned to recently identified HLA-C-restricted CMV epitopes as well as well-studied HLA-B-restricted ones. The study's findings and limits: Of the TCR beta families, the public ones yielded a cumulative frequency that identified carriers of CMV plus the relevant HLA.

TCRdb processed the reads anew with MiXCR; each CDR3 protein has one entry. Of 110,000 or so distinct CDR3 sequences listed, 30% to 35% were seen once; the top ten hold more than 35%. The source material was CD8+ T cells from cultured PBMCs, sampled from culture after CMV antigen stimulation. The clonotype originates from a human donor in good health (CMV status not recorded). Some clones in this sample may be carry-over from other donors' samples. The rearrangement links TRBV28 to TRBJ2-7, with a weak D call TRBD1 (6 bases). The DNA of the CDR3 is TGTGCCAGCAGTTTATACCAGGGGTACTCCTACGAGCAGTACTTC. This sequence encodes CASSLYQGYSYEQYF.